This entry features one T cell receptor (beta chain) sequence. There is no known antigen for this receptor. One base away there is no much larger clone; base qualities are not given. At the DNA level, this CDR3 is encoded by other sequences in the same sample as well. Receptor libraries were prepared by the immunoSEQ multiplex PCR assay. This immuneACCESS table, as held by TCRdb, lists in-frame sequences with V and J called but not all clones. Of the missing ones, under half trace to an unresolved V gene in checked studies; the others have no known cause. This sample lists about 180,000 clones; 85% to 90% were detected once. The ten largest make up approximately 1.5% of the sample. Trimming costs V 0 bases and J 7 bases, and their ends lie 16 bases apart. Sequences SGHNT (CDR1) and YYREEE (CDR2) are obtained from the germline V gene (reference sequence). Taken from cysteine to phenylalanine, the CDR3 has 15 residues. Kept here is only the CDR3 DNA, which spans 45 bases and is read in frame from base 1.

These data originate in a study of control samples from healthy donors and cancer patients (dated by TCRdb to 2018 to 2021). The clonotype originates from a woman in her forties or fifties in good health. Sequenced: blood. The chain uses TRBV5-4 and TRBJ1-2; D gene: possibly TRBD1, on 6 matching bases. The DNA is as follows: TGTGCCAGCAGCTTGGCCGGGGGGCGGTGGGGTGGCTACACCTTC. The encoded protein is CASSLAGGRWGGYTF.